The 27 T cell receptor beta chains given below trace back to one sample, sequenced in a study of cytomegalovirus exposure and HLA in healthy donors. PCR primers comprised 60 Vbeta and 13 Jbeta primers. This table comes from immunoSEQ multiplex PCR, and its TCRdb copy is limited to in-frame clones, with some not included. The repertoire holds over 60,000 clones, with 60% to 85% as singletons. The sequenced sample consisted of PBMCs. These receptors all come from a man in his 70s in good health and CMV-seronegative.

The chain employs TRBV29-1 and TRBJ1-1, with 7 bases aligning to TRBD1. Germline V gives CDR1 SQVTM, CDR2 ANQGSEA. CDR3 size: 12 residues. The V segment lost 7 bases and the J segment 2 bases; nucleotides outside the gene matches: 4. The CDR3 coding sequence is TGCAGCGCTGACAGGGTAAACACTGAAGCTTTCTTT. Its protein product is CSADRVNTEAFF.

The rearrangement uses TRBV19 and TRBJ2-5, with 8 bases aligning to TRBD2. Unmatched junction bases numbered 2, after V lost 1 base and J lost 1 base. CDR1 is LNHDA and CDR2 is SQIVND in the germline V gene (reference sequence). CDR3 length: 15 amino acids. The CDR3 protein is CASSIGAGGQETQYF. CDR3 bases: TGTGCCAGTAGTATAGGGGCGGGGGGCCAAGAGACCCAGTACTTC.

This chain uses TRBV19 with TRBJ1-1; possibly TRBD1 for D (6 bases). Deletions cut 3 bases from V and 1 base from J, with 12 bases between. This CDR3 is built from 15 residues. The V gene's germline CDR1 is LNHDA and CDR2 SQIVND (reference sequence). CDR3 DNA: TGTGCCAGTAGTATTCCGGGACAAAGGAACACTGAAGCTTTCTTT. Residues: CASSIPGQRNTEAFF.

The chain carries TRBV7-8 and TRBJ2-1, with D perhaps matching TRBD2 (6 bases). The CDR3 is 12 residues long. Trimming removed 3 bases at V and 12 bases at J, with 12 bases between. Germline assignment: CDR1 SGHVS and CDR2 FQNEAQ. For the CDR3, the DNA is TGTGCCAGCAGCTTCAACCGGGAGCGGCAGTTCTTC. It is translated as CASSFNRERQFF.

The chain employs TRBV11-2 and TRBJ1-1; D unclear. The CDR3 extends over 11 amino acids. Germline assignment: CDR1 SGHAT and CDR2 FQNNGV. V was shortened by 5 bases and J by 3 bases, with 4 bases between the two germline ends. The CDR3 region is CASSQYTEAFF. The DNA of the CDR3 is TGTGCCAGCAGCCAGTACACTGAAGCTTTCTTT.

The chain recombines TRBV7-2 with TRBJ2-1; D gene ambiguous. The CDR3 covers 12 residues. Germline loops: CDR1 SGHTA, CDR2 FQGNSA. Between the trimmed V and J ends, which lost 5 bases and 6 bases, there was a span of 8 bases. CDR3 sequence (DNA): TGTGCCAGCAGCCCTTACAGCAATGAGCAGTTCTTC. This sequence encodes CASSPYSNEQFF.

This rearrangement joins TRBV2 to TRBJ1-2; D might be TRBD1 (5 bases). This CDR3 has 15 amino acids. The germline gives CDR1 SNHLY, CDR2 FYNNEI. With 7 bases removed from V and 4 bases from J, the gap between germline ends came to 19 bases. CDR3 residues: CASTLQGVSVYGYTF. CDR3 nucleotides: TGTGCCAGCACACTGCAGGGCGTGTCGGTCTATGGCTACACCTTC.

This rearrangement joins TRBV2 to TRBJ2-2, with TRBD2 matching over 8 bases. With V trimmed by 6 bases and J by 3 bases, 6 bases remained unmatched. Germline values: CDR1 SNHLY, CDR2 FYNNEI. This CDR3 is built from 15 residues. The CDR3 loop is CASRAGTSDTGELFF. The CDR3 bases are TGTGCCAGCAGAGCCGGGACTAGTGACACCGGGGAGCTGTTTTTT. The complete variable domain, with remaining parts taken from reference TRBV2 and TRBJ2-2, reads EPEVTQTPSHQVTQMGQEVILRCVPISNHLYFYWYRQILGQKVEFLVSFYNNEISEKSEIFDDQFSVERPDGSNFTLKIRSTKLEDSAMYFCASRAGTSDTGELFFGEGSRLTVL.

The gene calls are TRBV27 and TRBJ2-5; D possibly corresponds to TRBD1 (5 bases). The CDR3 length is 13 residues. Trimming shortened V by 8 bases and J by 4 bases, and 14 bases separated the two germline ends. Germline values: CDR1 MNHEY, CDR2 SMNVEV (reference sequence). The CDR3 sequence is CASQVRVRETQYF. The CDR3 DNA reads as TGTGCCAGCCAAGTCAGGGTCCGAGAGACCCAGTACTTC.

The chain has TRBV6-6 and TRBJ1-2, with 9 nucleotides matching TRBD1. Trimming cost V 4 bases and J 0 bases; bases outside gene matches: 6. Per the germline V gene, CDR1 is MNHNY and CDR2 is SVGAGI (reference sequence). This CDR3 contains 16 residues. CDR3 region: CASSLDRGLTNYGYTF. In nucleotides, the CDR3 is TGTGCCAGCAGTTTGGACAGGGGATTAACTAACTATGGCTACACCTTC.

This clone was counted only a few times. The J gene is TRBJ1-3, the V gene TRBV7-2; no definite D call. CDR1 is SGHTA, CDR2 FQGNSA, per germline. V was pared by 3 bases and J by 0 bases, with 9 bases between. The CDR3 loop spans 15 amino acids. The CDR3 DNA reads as TGTGCCAGCAGCTTCCAGCGAGACTCTGGAAACACCATATATTTT. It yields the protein CASSFQRDSGNTIYF. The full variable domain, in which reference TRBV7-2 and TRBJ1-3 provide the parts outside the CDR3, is GAGVSQSPSNKVTEKGKDVELRCDPISGHTALYWYRQSLGQGLEFLIYFQGNSAPDKSGLPSDRFSAERTGGSVSTLTIQRTQQEDSAVYLCASSFQRDSGNTIYFGEGSWLTVV.

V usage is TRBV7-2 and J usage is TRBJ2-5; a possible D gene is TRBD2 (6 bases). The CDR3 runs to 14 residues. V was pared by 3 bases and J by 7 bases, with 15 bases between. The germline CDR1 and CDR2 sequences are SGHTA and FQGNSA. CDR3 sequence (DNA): TGTGCCAGCAGCTTGGAGGGCCAAGGAGGGACCCAGTACTTC. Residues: CASSLEGQGGTQYF.

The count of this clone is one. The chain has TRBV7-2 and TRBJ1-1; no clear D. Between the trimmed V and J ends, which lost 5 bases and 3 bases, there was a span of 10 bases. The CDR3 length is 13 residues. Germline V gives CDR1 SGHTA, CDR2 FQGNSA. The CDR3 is CASSANSDTEAFF. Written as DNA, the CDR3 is TGTGCCAGCAGCGCCAACAGTGACACTGAAGCTTTCTTT.

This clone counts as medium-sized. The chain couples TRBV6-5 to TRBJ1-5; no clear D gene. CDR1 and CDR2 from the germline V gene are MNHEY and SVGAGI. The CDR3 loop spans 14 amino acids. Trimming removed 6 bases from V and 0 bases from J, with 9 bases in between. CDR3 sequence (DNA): TGTGCCAGCAGCTTTACAGTTAGCAATCAGCCCCAGCATTTT. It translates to CASSFTVSNQPQHF.

CDR3 DNA sequence: TGTGCCAGCAGAGGGACAGGGGGCTCTCATAGGGAGACCCAGTACTTC. Translating gives CASRGTGGSHRETQYF. The chain has TRBV11-2 and TRBJ2-5; 12 bases agree with TRBD1. Germline lookup yields CDR1 SGHAT and CDR2 FQNNGV. Trimming at V came to 6 bases and at J to 5 bases, leaving 10 bases not matched to a gene. The CDR3 totals 16 residues. The full variable domain, completed using reference TRBV11-2 and TRBJ2-5, is EAGVAQSPRYKIIEKRQSVAFWCNPISGHATLYWYQQILGQGPKLLIQFQNNGVVDDSQLPKDRFSAERLKGVDSTLKIQPAKLEDSAVYLCASRGTGGSHRETQYFGPGTRLLVL.

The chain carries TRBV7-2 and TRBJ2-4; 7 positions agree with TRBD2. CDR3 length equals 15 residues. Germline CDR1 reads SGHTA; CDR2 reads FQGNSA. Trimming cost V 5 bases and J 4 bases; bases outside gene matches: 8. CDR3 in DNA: TGTGCCAGCAGCAAAGACGGACTAGGGAAAAACATTCAGTACTTC. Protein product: CASSKDGLGKNIQYF.

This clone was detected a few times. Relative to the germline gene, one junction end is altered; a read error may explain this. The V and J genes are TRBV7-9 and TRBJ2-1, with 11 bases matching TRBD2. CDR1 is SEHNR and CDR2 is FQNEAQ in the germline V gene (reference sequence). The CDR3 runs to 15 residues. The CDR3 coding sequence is TGTTCCAGCAGCTTGGGGACTAGCGGCTACAATGAGCAGTTCTTC. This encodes CSSSLGTSGYNEQFF.

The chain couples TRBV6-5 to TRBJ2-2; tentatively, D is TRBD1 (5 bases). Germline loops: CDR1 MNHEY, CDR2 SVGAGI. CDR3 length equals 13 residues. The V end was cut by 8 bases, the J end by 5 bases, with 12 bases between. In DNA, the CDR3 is TGTGCCAGCGGGGCTCCAGGGACCGGGGAGCTGTTTTTT. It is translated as CASGAPGTGELFF.

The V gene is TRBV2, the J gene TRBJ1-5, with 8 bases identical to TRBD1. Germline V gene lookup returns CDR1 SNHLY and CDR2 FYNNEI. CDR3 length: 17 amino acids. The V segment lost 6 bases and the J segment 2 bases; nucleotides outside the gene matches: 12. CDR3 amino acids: CASRRGTGRGGNQPQHF. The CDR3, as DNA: TGTGCCAGCAGAAGGGGGACAGGCCGGGGGGGCAATCAGCCCCAGCATTTT.

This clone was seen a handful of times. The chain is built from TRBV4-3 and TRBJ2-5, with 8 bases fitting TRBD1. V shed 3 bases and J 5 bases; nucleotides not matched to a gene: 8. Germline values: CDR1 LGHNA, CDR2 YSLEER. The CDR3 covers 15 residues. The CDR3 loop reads CASSQGQGAWETQYF. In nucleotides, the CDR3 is TGCGCCAGCAGCCAGGGTCAGGGGGCATGGGAGACCCAGTACTTC.

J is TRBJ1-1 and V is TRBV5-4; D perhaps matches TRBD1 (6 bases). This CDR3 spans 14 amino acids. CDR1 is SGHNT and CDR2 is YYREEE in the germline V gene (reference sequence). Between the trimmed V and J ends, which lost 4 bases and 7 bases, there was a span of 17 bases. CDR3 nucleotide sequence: TGTGCCAGCAGCCGCCCGGGGGGCGCACGTGAAGCTTTCTTT. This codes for CASSRPGGAREAFF. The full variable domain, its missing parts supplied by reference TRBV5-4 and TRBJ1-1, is ETGVTQSPTHLIKTRGQQVTLRCSSQSGHNTVSWYQQALGQGPQFIFQYYREEENGRGNFPPRFSGLQFPNYSSELNVNALELDDSALYLCASSRPGGAREAFFGQGTRLTVV.

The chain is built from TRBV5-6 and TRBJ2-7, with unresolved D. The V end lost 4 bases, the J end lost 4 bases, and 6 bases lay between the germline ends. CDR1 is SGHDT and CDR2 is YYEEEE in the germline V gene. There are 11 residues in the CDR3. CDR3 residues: CASSLQYEQYF. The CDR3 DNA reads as TGTGCCAGCAGCCTACAGTACGAGCAGTACTTC.

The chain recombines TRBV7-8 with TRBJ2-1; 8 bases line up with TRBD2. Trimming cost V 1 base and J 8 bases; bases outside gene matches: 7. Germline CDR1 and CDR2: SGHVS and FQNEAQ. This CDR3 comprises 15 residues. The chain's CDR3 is CASSLVRGLGYEQFF. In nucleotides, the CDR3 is TGTGCCAGCAGCTTAGTCAGGGGACTAGGGTATGAGCAGTTCTTC.

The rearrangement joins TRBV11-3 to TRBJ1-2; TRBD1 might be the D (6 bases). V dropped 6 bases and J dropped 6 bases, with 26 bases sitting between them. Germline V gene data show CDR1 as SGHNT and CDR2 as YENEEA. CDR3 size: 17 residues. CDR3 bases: TGTGCCAGCAGACCCCACCCCTCGGGACACCCTTTTAATGGCTACACCTTC. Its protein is CASRPHPSGHPFNGYTF.

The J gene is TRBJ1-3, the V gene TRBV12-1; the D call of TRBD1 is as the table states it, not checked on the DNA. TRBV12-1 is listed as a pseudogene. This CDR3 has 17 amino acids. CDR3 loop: CASSSPGQHQSGNTIYF. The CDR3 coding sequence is TGTGCCAGCAGCTCACCGGGACAGCACCAATCTGGAAACACCATATATTTT.

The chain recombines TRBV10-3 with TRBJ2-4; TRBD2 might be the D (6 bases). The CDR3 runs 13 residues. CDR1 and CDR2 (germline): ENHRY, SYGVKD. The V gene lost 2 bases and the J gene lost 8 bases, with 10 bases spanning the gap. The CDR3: CAISERESDIQYF. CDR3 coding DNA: TGTGCCATCAGTGAGCGGGAGAGTGACATTCAGTACTTC.

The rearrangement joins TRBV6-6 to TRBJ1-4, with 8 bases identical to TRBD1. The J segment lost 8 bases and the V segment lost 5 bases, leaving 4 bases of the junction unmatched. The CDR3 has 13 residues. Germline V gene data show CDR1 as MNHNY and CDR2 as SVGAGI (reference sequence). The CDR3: CASSPTGGEKLFF. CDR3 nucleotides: TGTGCCAGCAGTCCCACAGGGGGGGAAAAACTGTTTTTT.